Following are 31 T cell receptor beta chains from one sample sequenced in a study of beta chain features in type 1 diabetes. Every bit of the isolated RNA underwent reverse transcription, so sequencing read expressed TCRB transcripts. Assay used: immunoSEQ multiplex PCR; TCRdb lists only in-frame clones, some missing. The table records hundreds of thousands of clones, roughly 15% of them present only once. The material sequenced was naive CD4+ T cells from blood. The receptor source for this set is a man between 18 and 29 years old in good health.

This clone showed up just a few times. V is TRBV5-8 and J is TRBJ1-2; maybe TRBD1 (6 bases). The germline CDR1 and CDR2 sequences are SGHTS and YDEGEE. The CDR3 covers 15 residues. Trimming took 5 bases from V and 5 from J, leaving 19 bases between them. The CDR3 sequence is CASRESGTRGYGYTF. CDR3 DNA sequence: TGTGCCAGCAGGGAATCAGGGACAAGAGGGTATGGCTACACCTTC.

The CDR3, as DNA: TGTGCCAGCAGCTTAGCGAAGGGTCAAGCACTAGCCAAAAACATTCAGTACTTC. Its protein product is CASSLAKGQALAKNIQYF. The rearrangement links TRBV7-8 to TRBJ2-4; no reliable D call. The CDR3 totals 18 residues. Germline V CDR1 and CDR2: SGHVS, FQNEAQ. V was pared by 0 bases and J by 0 bases, with 15 bases between.

The chain recombines TRBV7-2 with TRBJ1-2, with a tentative D call TRBD1 (6 bases). The CDR3 is 15 residues long. V dropped 0 bases and J dropped 0 bases, with 8 bases sitting between them. Looked up from germline, CDR1 is SGHTA and CDR2 is FQGNSA. The DNA for the CDR3 is TGTGCCAGCAGCTTAGCTAGGGGGGCTAACTATGGCTACACCTTC. Translation: CASSLARGANYGYTF.

This clone was recorded a few times. The junction departs from the called germline gene at one end, perhaps through a read error. The genes are TRBV19 and TRBJ2-2, with D perhaps given as TRBD1 or TRBD2 (5 bases each). Germline CDR1 LNHDA, CDR2 SQIVND (reference sequence). This CDR3 comprises 15 residues. CDR3 nucleotide sequence: TGTGCCAGTAGCTCAACCGGGACGAAGACCGGGGAGCTGTTTTTT. Translation gives CASSSTGTKTGELFF.

This clone appeared a few times. This rearrangement joins TRBV19 to TRBJ2-5; 7 positions match TRBD1. Losses at the gene ends were 5 bases for V and 2 bases for J; bases not matched to a gene: 5. The CDR3 totals 14 residues. Germline V gene sequence: CDR1 LNHDA, CDR2 SQIVND (reference sequence). The CDR3, as DNA: TGTGCCAGTAGTGCGGACAGGCGACAAGAGACCCAGTACTTC. This sequence encodes CASSADRRQETQYF. Complete variable domain (other parts from reference TRBV19 and TRBJ2-5): DGGITQSPKYLFRKEGQNVTLSCEQNLNHDAMYWYRQDPGQGLRLIYYSQIVNDFQKGDIAEGYSVSREKKESFPLTVTSAQKNPTAFYLCASSADRRQETQYFGPGTRLLVL.

This clone was counted between two and nine times. The chain uses TRBV29-1 and TRBJ2-1, with 12 bases matching TRBD2. Germline assignment: CDR1 SQVTM and CDR2 ANQGSEA. The length of the CDR3 is 15 residues. After removal of 3 bases from V and 9 bases from J, the junction contained 9 bases not matched to a gene. The CDR3 sequence: CSVEKASGRAGEQFF. CDR3 bases: TGCAGCGTTGAGAAGGCTAGCGGGAGGGCCGGTGAGCAGTTCTTC.

The chain is built from TRBV20-1 and TRBJ1-5; no clear D gene. Germline loops: CDR1 DFQATT, CDR2 SNEGSKA (reference sequence). This CDR3 region has 10 residues. Between the trimmed V and J ends, which lost 4 bases and 6 bases, there was a span of 4 bases. DNA of the CDR3: TGCAGTGCTAAGGGTCAGCCCCAGCATTTT. It is translated as CSAKGQPQHF.

This clone was seen only a few times. The chain has TRBV7-3 and TRBJ1-1, with D uncertain. Trimming stripped 2 bases from V and 0 bases from J, with 7 bases between. CDR1 and CDR2 (germline): SGHTA, FQGTGA. This CDR3 contains 14 residues. The CDR3 region has the DNA TGTGCCAGCAGCTTATCCTCCATGAACACTGAAGCTTTCTTT. Amino acid sequence: CASSLSSMNTEAFF.

On this clone: Sequence at one end of the junction differs from germline and may be a read error. J is TRBJ2-1 and V is TRBV25-1, with a tentative D call TRBD1 (5 bases). Germline V lookup: CDR1 MGHDK, CDR2 SYGVNS. The CDR3 contains 13 residues. CDR3 in amino acids: CANSRSPGNEQFF. CDR3 coding DNA: TGTGCCAACAGTCGCTCACCAGGGAATGAGCAGTTCTTC.

This clone has more than one count but fewer than ten. The V and J genes are TRBV28 and TRBJ1-2; 10 bases are a match to TRBD1. The CDR3 loop spans 15 amino acids. The germline V gene encodes CDR1 MDHEN and CDR2 SYDVKM. V lost 6 bases, J lost 5 bases, and 9 bases stayed unmatched. The DNA of the CDR3 is TGTGCCAGCAGCCAGAGACAGGGGGCTTGGTATGGCTACACCTTC. Residues: CASSQRQGAWYGYTF.

This clone was observed a handful of times. The chain links TRBV7-3 to TRBJ2-1, with 9 bases fitting TRBD2. V lost 2 bases to trimming and J lost 8 bases; unmatched junction nucleotides: 7. The CDR3 runs 15 residues. From germline, CDR1 is SGHTA and CDR2 FQGTGA. CDR3 nucleotides: TGTGCCAGCAGCTTAGTAGCGGGGGTGCTCGATGAGCAGTTCTTC. The encoded protein is CASSLVAGVLDEQFF.

This clone appeared a few times. The V and J genes are TRBV6-5 and TRBJ2-1, with D possibly being TRBD2 (6 bases). The CDR3 has 15 amino acids. Per germline, CDR1 MNHEY and CDR2 SVGAGI. Trimming cost V 7 bases and J 1 base, with 14 bases left between them. The CDR3 reads CASKAPGSSYNEQFF. CDR3 in DNA: TGTGCCAGCAAGGCCCCCGGGAGTTCCTACAATGAGCAGTTCTTC.

This clone has just a few counts. The chain recombines TRBV9 with TRBJ2-5, with 9 bases lining up with TRBD1. The DNA end is more similar to TRBJ2-7, so the J call may be wrong. The CDR3 contains 15 residues. The germline V gene has CDR1 SGDLS and CDR2 YYNGEE. This CDR3 is CASSVEGTGSYEQYF. Written as DNA, the CDR3 is TGTGCCAGCAGCGTAGAAGGGACAGGGTCCTACGAGCAGTACTTC.

The chain couples TRBV5-1 to TRBJ2-6, with D unresolved. Germline V CDR1 and CDR2: SGHRS, YFSETQ. Trimming took off 0 bases at V and 2 bases at J, with 6 bases between the two ends. The CDR3 has 15 amino acids. CDR3 DNA sequence: TGCGCCAGCAGCTTGGCCGTGGCTGGGGCCAACGTCCTGACTTTC. Residues: CASSLAVAGANVLTF.

This chain uses TRBV21-1 with TRBJ2-7; the D call of TRBD2 is as the table states it, not checked on the DNA. TRBV21-1 is assigned pseudogene status. CDR3 length: 15 amino acids. This CDR3 reads CASSREDLGPYEQYF. The CDR3 DNA reads TGTGCCAGCAGTCGGGAGGACCTTGGGCCCTACGAGCAGTACTTC.

The DNA for the CDR3 is TGCGCCAGCAGGGTAGACAGGGGGCTTCCACATCACTCTGAAGCTTTCTTT. As protein: CASRVDRGLPHHSEAFF. V usage is TRBV23-1 and J usage is TRBJ1-1, with 10 bases lining up with TRBD1. TRBV23-1 is noted as an ORF with a role that remains uncertain. The length of the CDR3 is 17 residues. Germline trimming cut 6 bases from V and 6 bases from J; bases unmatched to any gene: 16.

The V and J genes are TRBV25-1 and TRBJ1-2; D not certain. Germline V gives CDR1 MGHDK, CDR2 SYGVNS. With 6 bases removed from V and 2 bases from J, the gap between germline ends came to 7 bases. This CDR3 comprises 12 residues. CDR3 coding DNA: TGTGCCAGCAGCCAGCAAAACTATGGCTACACCTTC. It specifies CASSQQNYGYTF.

This clone was observed a few times. The V call is TRBV30, the J call TRBJ1-2; the D is unclear. CDR1 and CDR2 from the germline V gene are GTSNPN and SVGIG (reference sequence). The CDR3 has 11 amino acids. The V end was cut by 2 bases, the J end by 6 bases, with 7 bases between. As DNA, the CDR3 is TGTGCCTGGAGTTTAGCAGATGGCTACACCTTC. Protein: CAWSLADGYTF.

The J gene is TRBJ2-7, the V gene TRBV9; 13 bases are a match to TRBD2. V was pared by 4 bases and J by 0 bases, with 4 bases of the junction left unmatched. The CDR3 runs 16 residues. Germline-derived CDR1 and CDR2 are SGDLS and YYNGEE. CDR3 in amino acids: CASSSRTSGSSYEQYF. The DNA for the CDR3 is TGTGCCAGCAGCTCCCGGACTAGCGGGAGCTCCTACGAGCAGTACTTC.

This clone has more than one count but fewer than ten. The genes are TRBV9 and TRBJ2-5, with TRBD2 matching 11 bases. The CDR3 totals 16 residues. V lost 7 bases, J lost 5 bases, and 13 bases stayed unmatched. Germline lookup yields CDR1 SGDLS and CDR2 YYNGEE. In nucleotides, the CDR3 is TGTGCCAGCGCCTCAACTAGCGGGAGATCGGGGGAGACCCAGTACTTC. Translating it yields CASASTSGRSGETQYF.

This clone was observed a single time. This chain uses TRBV13 with TRBJ2-3; the match to TRBD2 covers 8 bases. The CDR3 sequence is 15 residues long. Germline-derived CDR1 and CDR2 are PRHDT and FYEKMQ (reference sequence). V was clipped by 5 bases and J by 1 base; unmatched bases: 5. The CDR3 DNA follows: TGTGCCAGCAGCCCGGGGGGGCCGGGCACAGATACGCAGTATTTT. It translates to CASSPGGPGTDTQYF.

This rearrangement joins TRBV6-5 to TRBJ2-3; D is uncertain. V lost 2 bases and J lost 7, with 13 bases in between. Germline V gives CDR1 MNHEY, CDR2 SVGAGI. CDR3 length: 14 residues. Written as DNA, the CDR3 is TGTGCCAGCAGTTACCGTGACCTTGGCTATACGCAGTATTTT. This codes for CASSYRDLGYTQYF.

The chain couples TRBV5-4 to TRBJ1-5; 9 positions agree with TRBD1. Germline lookup yields CDR1 SGHNT and CDR2 YYREEE (reference sequence). The ends lost 5 bases at V and 1 base at J; junction bases unmatched: 16. This CDR3 spans 19 amino acids. The CDR3 DNA follows: TGTGCCAGCAGAGACGTCGGACAGGGGATTCGGATGAGCAATCAGCCCCAGCATTTT. It yields the protein CASRDVGQGIRMSNQPQHF.

The chain recombines TRBV6-6 with TRBJ1-2; 8 nucleotides align to TRBD1. Trimming took 6 bases from V and 4 from J; bases not matched to a gene: 7. The CDR3 covers 14 residues. Germline V gives CDR1 MNHNY, CDR2 SVGAGI (reference sequence). The CDR3 sequence: CASSPTGVFYGYTF. DNA of the CDR3: TGTGCCAGCAGCCCGACAGGGGTTTTCTATGGCTACACCTTC.

The J gene is TRBJ2-2, the V gene TRBV6-5; a possible D gene is TRBD1 (5 bases). V was clipped by 0 bases and J by 7 bases, with 6 bases between them. Germline CDR1 is MNHEY and CDR2 is SVGAGI. This CDR3 is 13 amino acids long. This chain's CDR3 is CASSYSGLGELFF. DNA of the CDR3: TGTGCCAGCAGTTACTCGGGGCTCGGGGAGCTGTTTTTT.

The chain's CDR3 is CASSYSGGAEAFF. DNA of the CDR3: TGTGCCAGCAGTTACTCGGGTGGCGCTGAAGCTTTCTTT. This chain connects TRBV6-6 to TRBJ1-1; D gene ambiguous. This CDR3 is built from 13 residues. V lost 0 bases and J 6 bases, leaving 8 bases between the germline ends. CDR1 is MNHNY, CDR2 SVGAGI, per germline (reference sequence).

This clone was observed a few times. V and J are TRBV20-1 and TRBJ2-1; no reliable D call. Looked up from germline, CDR1 is DFQATT and CDR2 is SNEGSKA (reference sequence). This CDR3 comprises 10 residues. Trimming took off 3 bases at V and 8 bases at J, with 5 bases between the two ends. The CDR3 protein is CSASFDEQFF. CDR3 nucleotide sequence: TGCAGTGCTAGTTTCGATGAGCAGTTCTTC.

This rearrangement joins TRBV9 to TRBJ2-3; either TRBD1 or TRBD2 may supply D (5 bases each). Trimming removed 0 bases at V and 1 base at J, with 15 bases between. CDR1 and CDR2 (germline): SGDLS, YYNGEE. This CDR3 is 17 amino acids long. The CDR3 bases are TGTGCCAGCAGCGTAGCGGGGCGTTTTTGGGGCACAGATACGCAGTATTTT. Its protein product is CASSVAGRFWGTDTQYF.

This clone was counted a few times. The V call is TRBV28, the J call TRBJ2-5; possible D gene TRBD1, 5 bases. Trimming stripped 3 bases from V and 5 bases from J, with 13 bases between. Germline CDR1 MDHEN, CDR2 SYDVKM. The CDR3 runs to 14 residues. The DNA for the CDR3 is TGTGCCAGCAGTTTCCGACAGTCCGGGGAGACCCAGTACTTC. Protein: CASSFRQSGETQYF.

The V gene is TRBV2, the J gene TRBJ1-2, with D possibly matching TRBD1 (5 bases). Germline V gene sequence: CDR1 SNHLY, CDR2 FYNNEI. The CDR3 contains 13 residues. Between the trimmed V and J ends, which lost 7 bases and 4 bases, there was a span of 13 bases. The CDR3 loop reads CASTPDRIYGYTF. In nucleotides, the CDR3 is TGTGCCAGCACCCCCGACAGAATCTATGGCTACACCTTC.

This clone was counted only a few times. The chain links TRBV2 to TRBJ2-1; D may be TRBD2 (7 bases). The ends were cut back, 11 bases at V and 2 bases at J, with 13 bases in the middle. The CDR3 consists of 13 residues. Germline-derived CDR1 and CDR2 are SNHLY and FYNNEI. This chain's CDR3 is CAREDRTYNEQFF. The CDR3 nucleotides read TGTGCCCGGGAGGACAGAACCTACAATGAGCAGTTCTTC.